Below are 12 T cell receptor beta chains sequenced from a single sample in a study of Ad26.COV2.S vaccination and SARS-CoV-2 variants. The protocol was immunoSEQ multiplex PCR, while the TCRdb copy is restricted to in-frame clones and leaves out a portion. The top ten clones hold around 5.5% of a sample with some 330,000 clones, 85% to 90% of them seen once. Treatment defined: around 19 received Ad26.COV2.S at low or high dose, single or two shots; 5 received placebo; per-sample allocation not given. Sampling happened 63 days after the first vaccine or placebo injection. The specimen comprised peripheral blood, sampled in a trial of Ad26.COV2.S vaccine versus placebo. The origin of the receptors is a person aged 18-65 years who received the Ad26.COV2.S COVID-19 vaccine or a placebo.

The rearrangement links TRBV4-3 to TRBJ1-1; D remains unclear. The CDR3 is 15 amino acids. Germline V lookup: CDR1 LGHNA, CDR2 YSLEER. V lost 1 base and J lost 3, with 12 bases in between. CDR3 sequence (DNA): TGCGCCAGCAGCCAAGGGAGGGATTCTTACACTGAAGCTTTCTTT. This codes for CASSQGRDSYTEAFF.

The CDR3 is CASSQDMVGAETQYF. The CDR3 DNA reads TGTGCCAGCAGCCAAGATATGGTAGGAGCTGAGACCCAGTACTTC. V and J are TRBV4-2 and TRBJ2-5; the D is unclear. The V gene's germline CDR1 is LGHNA and CDR2 YNFKEQ. Trimming removed 0 bases at V and 5 bases at J, with 13 bases between. The CDR3 sequence is 15 residues long.

This clone was seen a single time. The V call is TRBV14, the J call TRBJ2-1; D call uncertain. The germline CDR1 and CDR2 sequences are SGHDN and FVKESK. V lost 1 base and J lost 7, with 5 bases in between. The CDR3 contains 12 residues. CDR3 in amino acids: CASSQVINEQFF. The CDR3 DNA reads as TGTGCCAGCAGCCAAGTGATAAATGAGCAGTTCTTC.

This chain uses TRBV7-2 with TRBJ2-3, with D unclear. Trimming cost V 0 bases and J 4 bases, with 11 bases left between them. The V gene's germline CDR1 is SGHTA and CDR2 FQGNSA. The length of the CDR3 is 15 residues. The DNA of the CDR3 is TGTGCCAGCAGCTTAGCGCTTTTCGTCCCAGATACGCAGTATTTT. Its protein is CASSLALFVPDTQYF. The whole variable domain, filled in from reference TRBV7-2 and TRBJ2-3, reads GAGVSQSPSNKVTEKGKDVELRCDPISGHTALYWYRQSLGQGLEFLIYFQGNSAPDKSGLPSDRFSAERTGGSVSTLTIQRTQQEDSAVYLCASSLALFVPDTQYFGPGTRLTVL.

This rearrangement joins TRBV7-9 to TRBJ2-3; D call uncertain. The CDR3 consists of 11 residues. The ends were cut back, 7 bases at V and 6 bases at J, with 8 bases in the middle. Germline-derived CDR1 and CDR2 are SEHNR and FQNEAQ (reference sequence). The DNA of the CDR3 is TGTGCCAGCAACTCGTTTGATACGCAGTATTTT. Translating it yields CASNSFDTQYF.

This chain joins TRBV29-1 and TRBJ1-5; possible D gene TRBD1, 5 bases. Germline V gene sequence: CDR1 SQVTM, CDR2 ANQGSEA. There are 15 residues in the CDR3. The V end lost 4 bases, the J end lost 0 bases, and 13 bases lay between the germline ends. CDR3 nucleotide sequence: TGCAGCGTTGCAAACGGAGGGGATAGCAATCAGCCCCAGCATTTT. This translates into CSVANGGDSNQPQHF.

The genes are TRBV4-1 and TRBJ1-2, with unresolved D. V was cut by 3 bases and J by 7 bases, with 9 bases left in between. The CDR3 covers 12 residues. Germline-derived CDR1 and CDR2 are MGHRA and YSYEKL. The CDR3 bases are TGCGCCAGCAGCCACCAAGGATCTGGCTACACCTTC. This translates into CASSHQGSGYTF.

The chain joins TRBV10-1 to TRBJ2-3; D is perhaps TRBD2 (6 bases). The V end lost 3 bases, the J end lost 2 bases, and 9 bases lay between the germline ends. The CDR3 sequence is 14 residues long. Germline CDR1 WNHNN, CDR2 SYGVQD (reference sequence). CDR3 region: CASSDPGDTDTQYF. The CDR3 bases are TGCGCCAGCAGTGACCCGGGGGACACAGATACGCAGTATTTT.

The rearrangement links TRBV5-6 to TRBJ2-1; 12 bases are a match to TRBD2. This CDR3 is 15 amino acids long. From germline, CDR1 is SGHDT and CDR2 YYEEEE. The V segment lost 4 bases and the J segment 3 bases; nucleotides outside the gene matches: 2. Here the CDR3 reads CASSRTSGDYNEQFF. Written as DNA, the CDR3 is TGTGCCAGCAGCCGGACTAGCGGGGACTACAATGAGCAGTTCTTC.

V and J are TRBV6-5 and TRBJ1-2, with D possibly TRBD1 on 6 matching bases. Trimming removed 2 bases at V and 2 bases at J, with 6 bases between. CDR3 size: 13 residues. Germline V gives CDR1 MNHEY, CDR2 SVGAGI. CDR3 amino acids: CASSYQGNYGYTF. The CDR3 DNA reads TGTGCCAGCAGTTACCAGGGGAACTATGGCTACACCTTC.

The CDR3 spells CASSRGRDWNTEAFF. The CDR3 nucleotides are TGCGCCAGCAGCAGGGGCAGGGATTGGAACACTGAAGCTTTCTTT. The chain combines TRBV4-3 with TRBJ1-1; TRBD1 is a possible D gene (5 bases). This CDR3 has 15 residues. V was clipped by 5 bases and J by 1 base, with 14 bases between them. Per germline, CDR1 LGHNA and CDR2 YSLEER.

To note about this clone: The CDR3 does not close with the conserved phenylalanine or tryptophan, likely indicating a read error. No DNA is shown, since the ends of the CDR3 on it are uncertain; the CDR3 is the one TCRdb lists. This chain uses TRBV4-3 with TRBJ1-3. Germline values: CDR1 LGHNA, CDR2 YSLEER. The CDR3 length equals 11 residues, ends included. The CDR3 here is CASSQDGNSPK.